A selection of T cell receptor beta chains follows, all from one sample in a study of T cells in Graves' hyperthyroidism and ophthalmopathy. TCRdb reanalysed the multiplex PCR reads using MiXCR and keeps one entry per CDR3 protein. The repertoire holds around 580,000 distinct CDR3 sequences, with approximately 44% as singletons. The sample consisted of peripheral blood or thyroid tissue (not recorded which). These receptors came from a woman aged 18-35 years with Graves' hyperthyroidism. The CDR3 runs from the conserved cysteine through the conserved F or W. D genes are given only for firm matches. Clone size is shown for a subset of rows, as once, few, many or a class of expanded clone.

D gene	V gene	clone size	J gene	CDR3 DNA	CDR3 protein
TRBD1	TRBV5-1	many	TRBJ1-5	TGCGCCAGCAGCCGCGGACAGGGCGGGAATCAGCCCCAGCATTTT	CASSRGQGGNQPQHF
NA	TRBV10-3	NA	TRBJ2-7	TGTGCCATCAGTGACGGTTCCGAGCAGTACTTC	CAISDGSEQYF
NA	TRBV9	many	TRBJ2-5	TGTGCCAGCAGTAGGGGGGGGGTGCAAGAGACCCAGTACTTC	CASSRGGVQETQYF
NA	TRBV7-9	NA	TRBJ1-4	TGTGCCAGCAGCTTGGATCCAGCGGGACGTTACAATGAAAAACTGTTTTTT	CASSLDPAGRYNEKLFF
TRBD1	TRBV29-1	once	TRBJ1-2	TGCAGCCCTCGGGACAGCTTTGGGGATGGCTACACCTTC	CSPRDSFGDGYTF
NA	TRBV18	NA	TRBJ1-1	TGTGCCAGCTCACCGGGAGAGGGGCTTGACACTGAAGCTTTCTTT	CASSPGEGLDTEAFF
NA	TRBV7-9	NA	TRBJ2-7	TGTGCCAGCAGCTATAGCGGGACAGATCACGAGCAGTACTTC	CASSYSGTDHEQYF
NA	TRBV20-1	NA	TRBJ1-1	TGCAGTGCTAGGGACCCCGTTGGGTGGATGCTGCAAGCTTTCTTT	CSARDPVGWMLQAFF
TRBD1	TRBV3-1	few	TRBJ1-6	TGTGCCAGCAGCCAAGAACCGGGACAGATAAATTCACCCCTCCACTTT	CASSQEPGQINSPLHF
TRBD1	TRBV11-1	NA	TRBJ1-2	TGTGCCAGCACGGAGACAGGGAACTATGGCTACACCTTC	CASTETGNYGYTF
NA	TRBV20-1	many	TRBJ2-7	TGCAGTGCTTCCCGGGACTTGGGGGTTTACGAGCAGTACTTC	CSASRDLGVYEQYF
NA	TRBV7-2	NA	TRBJ2-1	TGTGCCAACGGACTCAATGAGCAGTTCTTC	CANGLNEQFF
NA	TRBV7-3	NA	TRBJ1-4	TGTGCCAGCAGCTTAGGGTTCGGGAAACTGTTTTTT	CASSLGFGKLFF
NA	TRBV7-6	NA	TRBJ2-7	TGTGCCAGCAGCTCGCGAGGGGGGGCCTACGAGCAGTACTTC	CASSSRGGAYEQYF
NA	TRBV5-6	many	TRBJ2-5	TGTGCCAGCAGCTTCCTTGGGGTAGAGACCCAGTACTTC	CASSFLGVETQYF
NA	TRBV19	NA	TRBJ2-1	TGTGCCAGTAGTATATGGCAGGCCTACAATGAGCAGTTCTTC	CASSIWQAYNEQFF
NA	TRBV14	few	TRBJ2-7	TGTGCCAGCAGCCTCGCTAGCGCCTATAAGCAGTACTTC	CASSLASAYKQYF
TRBD1	TRBV2	NA	TRBJ1-2	TGTGCCAGCAGCCAAGTCGGACCGGGACAGGGAAGTGGCTATGGCTACACCTTC	CASSQVGPGQGSGYGYTF
NA	TRBV3-1	many	TRBJ2-7	TGTGCCAGCAGCCAGAACTTGAAGGTCGAGCAGTACTTC	CASSQNLKVEQYF
NA	TRBV20-1	many	TRBJ2-5	TGCAGTGCTAGAGATATGCTAGCTCAAGAGACCCAGTACTTC	CSARDMLAQETQYF
TRBD1	TRBV27	few	TRBJ2-7	TGTGCCAGCAGTTTTTACAGGGGGTCAGACGAGCAGTACTTC	CASSFYRGSDEQYF
TRBD1	TRBV27	few	TRBJ1-2	TGTGCCAGCAGTTCCGGGGGCAGGGGGTACTATGGCTACACCTTC	CASSSGGRGYYGYTF
NA	TRBV20-1	NA	TRBJ1-2	TGCAGTGCTAGAGAGGGGTGGACCTATGGCTACACCTTC	CSAREGWTYGYTF
NA	TRBV7-2	many	TRBJ1-2	TGTGCCAGCAGGTCTGACTCCTTCAACTATGGCTACACCTTC	CASRSDSFNYGYTF
TRBD1	TRBV15	NA	TRBJ2-7	TGTGCCACCAGCAGGCGGGACAGGCTTTCCTACGAGCAGTACTTC	CATSRRDRLSYEQYF